A single sample is the source of the 10 T cell receptor beta chains below, sequenced in a study of response to subunit inactivated influenza vaccine. TCRdb itself ran the RT-PCR reads through MiXCR, one entry per CDR3 protein. The data show some 520,000 distinct CDR3 sequences, 16% seen once. The starting material was CD4+ T cells sorted from PBMCs, obtained around 25 months after vaccination. The receptors here all came from a man aged 45 to 70 who received an inactivated influenza vaccine.

V is TRBV11-3 and J is TRBJ2-3, with D hard to call. CDR1 and CDR2 from the germline V gene are SGHNT and YENEEA. Trimming took off 0 bases at V and 8 bases at J, with 9 bases between the two ends. The CDR3 is 13 amino acids. As DNA, the CDR3 is TGTGCCAGCAGCTTAGATCGAACGGCTACGCAGTATTTT. It specifies CASSLDRTATQYF.

This clonotype has more than one count but fewer than ten. CDR3 amino acids: CSARAFGGTYEQYF. DNA for the CDR3: TGCAGTGCTAGAGCATTTGGCGGGACCTACGAGCAGTACTTC. The chain combines TRBV20-1 with TRBJ2-7; a possible D gene is TRBD2 (6 bases). The CDR3 length is 14 residues. The germline V and J ends were trimmed by 1 base and 2 bases, with 12 bases remaining between them. Germline V lookup: CDR1 DFQATT, CDR2 SNEGSKA (reference sequence).

This clonotype was seen many times. This chain connects TRBV6-5 to TRBJ1-3, with D uncertain. CDR3 length: 15 amino acids. Germline V gene data show CDR1 as MNHEY and CDR2 as SVGAGI. V was clipped by 0 bases and J by 4 bases, with 10 bases between them. CDR3 loop: CASSYSRVRGNTIYF. The CDR3 region has the DNA TGTGCCAGCAGTTACTCGAGGGTGCGGGGAAACACCATATATTTT.

The V and J genes are TRBV20-1 and TRBJ2-1; TRBD1 matches 8 bases. The CDR3 has 15 amino acids. Germline V gene data show CDR1 as DFQATT and CDR2 as SNEGSKA (reference sequence). The trim removed 3 bases at V and 9 bases at J, leaving 13 bases unmatched. CDR3: CSASVSGQGNPEQFF. DNA of the CDR3: TGCAGTGCTAGTGTTTCCGGACAGGGAAACCCTGAGCAGTTCTTC.

This clonotype was seen a handful of times. V is TRBV5-1 and J is TRBJ2-5; 7 bases are shared with TRBD1. The J segment lost 5 bases and the V segment lost 1 base, leaving 2 bases of the junction unmatched. The CDR3 has 13 amino acids. Looked up from germline, CDR1 is SGHRS and CDR2 is YFSETQ. This chain's CDR3 is CASSLTGAETQYF. The CDR3 region has the DNA TGCGCCAGCAGCTTGACAGGGGCGGAGACCCAGTACTTC. Full variable domain (missing parts from reference TRBV5-1 and TRBJ2-5): KAGVTQTPRYLIKTRGQQVTLSCSPISGHRSVSWYQQTPGQGLQFLFEYFSETQRNKGNFPGRFSGRQFSNSRSEMNVSTLELGDSALYLCASSLTGAETQYFGPGTRLLVL.

This clonotype has only one observation. The rearrangement joins TRBV6-1 to TRBJ1-1, with D uncertain. The V end lost 6 bases, the J end lost 1 base, and 9 bases lay between the germline ends. CDR1 MNHNS and CDR2 SASEGT come from the germline V gene. The CDR3 consists of 13 residues. CDR3 sequence reads: CASRSNWNTEAFF. The CDR3 DNA is TGTGCCAGCAGGTCGAATTGGAACACTGAAGCTTTCTTT.

DNA of the CDR3: TGTGCCAGCAGGGCAGGGGCTGAAGCTTTCTTT. Translating it yields CASRAGAEAFF. V usage is TRBV2 and J usage is TRBJ1-1, with D maybe TRBD1 (6 bases). Trimming shortened V by 6 bases and J by 6 bases, and 8 bases separated the two germline ends. Germline V gene data show CDR1 as SNHLY and CDR2 as FYNNEI. The CDR3 extends over 11 amino acids.

This clonotype has ten or more counts. The chain has TRBV27 and TRBJ2-1; 14 positions agree with TRBD2. The CDR3 has 16 amino acids. The germline gives CDR1 MNHEY, CDR2 SMNVEV (reference sequence). The junction had 4 bases not matched to a gene; V was cut back by 5 bases and J by 4 bases. CDR3 DNA sequence: TGTGCCAGCAGTCATGGACTAGCGGGGGGTTACAATGAGCAGTTCTTC. It yields the protein CASSHGLAGGYNEQFF.

This clonotype was observed a handful of times. V usage is TRBV5-1 and J usage is TRBJ2-5; D may be TRBD2 (5 bases). The CDR3 length is 13 residues. Between the trimmed V and J ends, which lost 5 bases and 5 bases, there was a span of 13 bases. Germline CDR1 and CDR2: SGHRS and YFSETQ. The CDR3, as DNA: TGCGCCAGCAGGTCGGGGAACGGGGAGACCCAGTACTTC. Its protein product is CASRSGNGETQYF. Looking up the rest from reference TRBV5-1 and TRBJ2-5 gives the full variable domain: KAGVTQTPRYLIKTRGQQVTLSCSPISGHRSVSWYQQTPGQGLQFLFEYFSETQRNKGNFPGRFSGRQFSNSRSEMNVSTLELGDSALYLCASRSGNGETQYFGPGTRLLVL.

The table lists this clonotype with a few counts. V and J are TRBV9 and TRBJ2-7; the match to TRBD2 covers 8 bases. Trimming cost V 1 base and J 4 bases; bases outside gene matches: 4. The CDR3 sequence is 14 residues long. Germline values: CDR1 SGDLS, CDR2 YYNGEE. This chain's CDR3 is CASSVTREGYEQYF. The DNA of the CDR3 is TGTGCCAGCAGCGTAACACGGGAGGGATACGAGCAGTACTTC.